This T cell receptor beta chain was profiled in a study of response to subunit inactivated influenza vaccine. Study-wide points: The authors suggested that few new T cells are recruited per seasonal influenza vaccination.

MiXCR, run by TCRdb on the RT-PCR reads, gives a single entry per CDR3 protein. The sample has 500,000 or so distinct CDR3 sequences, 11% seen once; the top ten hold about an eighth. The CDR3 length is 14 residues. V dropped 2 bases and J dropped 3; count of bases not matched to a gene: 3. Per the germline V gene, CDR1 is SGHAT and CDR2 is FQNNGV. On this clonotype itself: The target antigen is unknown.

The chain combines TRBV11-2 with TRBJ1-2; 7 positions match TRBD1. The clonotype was recovered from a man in his forties or fifties who received an inactivated influenza vaccine. This specimen consisted of PBMCs from blood, obtained 40 to 50 days after vaccination. Here the CDR3 reads CASSLSDRDYGYTF. The CDR3 DNA is TGTGCCAGCAGCTTATCCGACAGGGACTATGGCTACACCTTC.